This T cell receptor (beta chain) was documented in a study of TIL therapy for anti-PD-1-resistant metastatic lung cancer. Time point: pre-treatment sample, taken before nivolumab and TIL therapy. The libraries were made with immunoSEQ v3. Data came from immunoSEQ multiplex PCR; TCRdb stores just in-frame clones and leaves some out. The sample includes 55,000 or so clones, over 75% of them seen just once. The CDR3 has 14 amino acids. V lost 6 bases, J lost 9 bases, and 18 bases lay in between. Germline V gene sequence: CDR1 LGHDT, CDR2 YNNKEL (reference sequence). This clone was seen once. The rearrangement links TRBV3-1 (or the pseudogene TRBV3-2) to TRBJ2-1; D possibly matches TRBD1 or TRBD2 (5 bases each). The clonotype was recovered from a person aged 25-85 years with non-small cell lung cancer. Sequencing was performed on blood, taken at baseline. CDR3 sequence: CASSRHGTTGEQFF. CDR3 in DNA: TGTGCCAGCAGTCGACACGGGACGACGGGTGAGCAGTTCTTC.